The rows below give T cell receptor beta chains drawn from one sample of a study of breast tumors, draining lymph nodes, adjacent tissues. TCRdb re-called the multiplex PCR reads through MiXCR, storing one row per CDR3 protein. The sample lists about 230,000 distinct CDR3 sequences; around 32% were seen once. Sequencing was carried out using axillary lymph node tissue. Receptors originate from a female donor with breast cancer. Some clones in this sample may be carry-over from other donors' samples. The CDR3 runs from the conserved cysteine through the conserved F or W. Each record gives: D gene, V gene, J gene, clone size, CDR3 DNA, CDR3 protein. The D gene is left open where the match is weak. Rows may omit the clone size; those that give it use once, few, many or a size class.

d_call: NA; v_call: TRBV19; j_call: TRBJ2-1; clone_size: many; cdr3_nt: TGTGCCAGTAAGCGGGCGGACGGGAGTGCCGATGAGCAGTTCTTC; cdr3_aa: CASKRADGSADEQFF
d_call: NA; v_call: TRBV7-6; j_call: TRBJ1-2; clone_size: many; cdr3_nt: TGTGCCAGCAGCTTACAACGCGGACAAAAAAACTATGGCTACACCTTC; cdr3_aa: CASSLQRGQKNYGYTF
d_call: NA; v_call: TRBV28; j_call: TRBJ1-2; clone_size: many; cdr3_nt: TGTGCCAGCAGTACCCGCAGGGGCCCCTATGGCTACACCTTC; cdr3_aa: CASSTRRGPYGYTF
d_call: NA; v_call: TRBV6-1; j_call: TRBJ1-5; clone_size: many; cdr3_nt: TGTGCCAGCAGTGAATTGGGCGCGGGCAATCAGCCCCAGCATTTT; cdr3_aa: CASSELGAGNQPQHF
d_call: TRBD2; v_call: TRBV6-5; j_call: TRBJ2-2; clone_size: few; cdr3_nt: TGTGCCAGCAGTTACCTGACTAGCGGGAGTGGCACCGGGGAGCTGTTTTTT; cdr3_aa: CASSYLTSGSGTGELFF
d_call: TRBD2; v_call: TRBV7-9; j_call: TRBJ2-1; clone_size: many; cdr3_nt: TGTGCCAGCAGCTTACCCGGACTAGCGGGATTGGTGGAGCAGTTCTTC; cdr3_aa: CASSLPGLAGLVEQFF
d_call: NA; v_call: TRBV19; j_call: TRBJ2-1; clone_size: many; cdr3_nt: TGTGCCAGTAGTCCAGCGGGCTCCTACAATGAGCAGTTCTTC; cdr3_aa: CASSPAGSYNEQFF
d_call: NA; v_call: TRBV7-9; j_call: TRBJ1-3; clone_size: NA; cdr3_nt: TGTGCCAGCAGCTTAGGAGGGCCAAGCACCATATATTTT; cdr3_aa: CASSLGGPSTIYF
d_call: TRBD2; v_call: TRBV15; j_call: TRBJ2-3; clone_size: NA; cdr3_nt: TGTGCCACCAGCAGTCTTAGCGGGACCGGAGCTACGCAGTATTTT; cdr3_aa: CATSSLSGTGATQYF
d_call: NA; v_call: TRBV6-5; j_call: TRBJ2-1; clone_size: many; cdr3_nt: TGTGCCAGCAGGCCGTCCGGACTTTACAATGAGCAGTTCTTC; cdr3_aa: CASRPSGLYNEQFF
d_call: NA; v_call: TRBV7-9; j_call: TRBJ2-3; clone_size: many; cdr3_nt: TGTGCCAGCAGCTCAACAGAAGATACGCAGTATTTT; cdr3_aa: CASSSTEDTQYF
d_call: TRBD2; v_call: TRBV30; j_call: TRBJ2-7; clone_size: many; cdr3_nt: TGTGCCTGGCGCGGGAGGGCCGTCCTCGAGCAGTACTTC; cdr3_aa: CAWRGRAVLEQYF
d_call: TRBD2; v_call: TRBV6-1; j_call: TRBJ2-7; clone_size: many; cdr3_nt: TGTGCCAGCAGCTTTACCGGGACTAGCGGTATATACGAGCAGTACTTC; cdr3_aa: CASSFTGTSGIYEQYF
d_call: NA; v_call: TRBV29-1; j_call: TRBJ1-1; clone_size: few; cdr3_nt: TGCAGCGTTGAAGATCCGAGGGTACTCAACACTGAAGCTTTCTTT; cdr3_aa: CSVEDPRVLNTEAFF
d_call: TRBD1; v_call: TRBV7-2; j_call: TRBJ1-5; clone_size: many; cdr3_nt: TGTGCCAGCAGTCAAGGGGGTACAGGGGGAGGGTTTCAGCCCCAGCATTTT; cdr3_aa: CASSQGGTGGGFQPQHF
d_call: NA; v_call: TRBV4-2; j_call: TRBJ2-5; clone_size: NA; cdr3_nt: TGTGCCAGCAGCCATGTAGCCCAAGAGACCCAGTACTTC; cdr3_aa: CASSHVAQETQYF